Listed below are T cell receptor beta chains from one sample, sequenced in a study of T cell responses to AZD1222 COVID-19 vaccine. Assay: immunoSEQ multiplex PCR; the TCRdb copy retains only in-frame clones and omits some. This sample has about 140,000 clones; more than 75% occur once, and the top ten carry over 3%. The specimen was peripheral blood, collected 28 days after the second AZD1222 dose. The origin of the receptors is an adult who received the AZD1222 COVID-19 vaccine. The CDR3 runs from the conserved cysteine through the conserved F or W. Fields, in order: V gene, clone size, D gene, J gene, CDR3 length, CDR3 DNA, CDR3 protein. The D gene is left open where the match is weak. Rows give clone size only sometimes, using once, few, many, or a class for an expanded clone.

>TRBV29-1|-|TRBD1|TRBJ2-3|14
TGCAGCGTCGCAGCGACAGGGTACACAGATACGCAGTATTTT
CSVAATGYTDTQYF
>TRBV11-3|-|-|TRBJ1-1|14
TGTGCCAGCAGCAGCGGACAGATGAACACTGAAGCTTTCTTT
CASSSGQMNTEAFF
>TRBV6-5|-|-|TRBJ2-2|14
TGTGCCAGCAGTTCCGAGATTGGCGCCGGGGAGCTGTTTTTT
CASSSEIGAGELFF
>TRBV2|-|TRBD1|TRBJ2-3|15
TGTGCCAGTCAAACGACAGGGACCTACACAGATACGCAGTATTTT
CASQTTGTYTDTQYF
>TRBV19|-|-|TRBJ2-5|14
TGTGCCAGTAGTATAATTCGTGGAGACGAGACCCAGTACTTC
CASSIIRGDETQYF
>TRBV10-3|once|TRBD2|TRBJ2-1|15
TGTGCCATCACGGGTGGTAGCGGGAGAGGGAATGAGCAGTTCTTC
CAITGGSGRGNEQFF
>TRBV7-3|few|-|TRBJ1-2|14
TGTGCCAGCAGCTTAGGGCCGGGCAACTATGGCTACACCTTC
CASSLGPGNYGYTF
>TRBV18|once|-|TRBJ2-1|15
TGTGCCAGCTCACCAGAATCGGGATCCTACAATGAGCAGTTCTTC
CASSPESGSYNEQFF
>TRBV28|-|-|TRBJ1-1|13
TGTGCCAGCAGTGATGAGATGAACACTGAAGCTTTCTTT
CASSDEMNTEAFF
>TRBV6-2/TRBV6-3|-|-|TRBJ1-3|15
TGTGCCAGCAGCCGCCCTGGACACTCTGGAAACACCATATATTTT
CASSRPGHSGNTIYF
>TRBV20-1|-|-|TRBJ2-1|15
TGCAGTGCTAGTGGGCTGGAAGCGCGCGGGCATGAGCAGTTCTTC
CSASGLEARGHEQFF
>TRBV18|-|-|TRBJ2-7|13
TGTGCCAGCTCAAAGTCAGAGACCTACGAGCAGTACTTC
CASSKSETYEQYF
>TRBV28|-|-|TRBJ1-1|11
TGTGCCAGCAATGGGGTCACTGAAGCTTTCTTT
CASNGVTEAFF
>TRBV29-1|-|-|TRBJ1-1|12
TGCAGCGTCTCATCGGGGTTACCTGAAGCTTTCTTT
CSVSSGLPEAFF
>TRBV12-3/TRBV12-4|few|-|TRBJ2-7|13
TGTGCCAGCAGTGAACAGGGAATTTGGGAGCAGTACTTC
CASSEQGIWEQYF
>TRBV6-5|-|-|TRBJ1-3|15
TGTGCCAGCAGGGCGACAGACCACTCTGGAAACACCATATATTTT
CASRATDHSGNTIYF
>TRBV28|-|-|TRBJ2-5|15
TGTGCCAGCAGTTCCACAGGGAGGGCTGTAGAGACCCAGTACTTC
CASSSTGRAVETQYF
>TRBV5-1|-|-|TRBJ2-6|16
TGCGCCAGCAGCTATGGGGGCGCAGCTGGGGCCAACGTCCTGACTTTC
CASSYGGAAGANVLTF
>TRBV11-3|-|TRBD1|TRBJ1-1|14
TGTGCCAGCAGCCCAGGGGGCAGGTACACTGAAGCTTTCTTT
CASSPGGRYTEAFF
>TRBV25-1|few|-|TRBJ2-3|14
TGTGCCAGCAGTGATCCAGGCCACACAGATACGCAGTATTTT
CASSDPGHTDTQYF
>TRBV18|-|-|TRBJ1-1|13
TGTGCCAGCCAGAAGGGGGGGAGCACTGAAGCTTTCTTT
CASQKGGSTEAFF
>TRBV7-3|once|TRBD2|TRBJ2-3|18
TGTGCCAGCAGCTTAGGAGGACTAGCGGGAGGTTATACAGATACGCAGTATTTT
CASSLGGLAGGYTDTQYF
>TRBV18|-|-|TRBJ1-4|15
TGTGCCAGCTCACCCGGACAGCCCGGTGGGGAAAAACTGTTTTTT
CASSPGQPGGEKLFF
>TRBV23-1|once|-|TRBJ1-5|18
TGCGCCAGCAGTCAATCCCCCCCGGAAGGTCAGAGCAATCAGCCCCAGCATTTT
CASSQSPPEGQSNQPQHF
>TRBV7-9|-|-|TRBJ2-7|15
TGTGCCAGCAGCTTAGGCGGGGACGGCTCCTACGAGCAGTACTTC
CASSLGGDGSYEQYF
>TRBV9|few|TRBD1|TRBJ1-2|14
TGTGCCAGCAGCGCACAGGGGAGCGGTATTAGCTACACCTTC
CASSAQGSGISYTF
>TRBV18|-|-|TRBJ1-4|15
TGTGCCAGCTCACCGTCGGGGGGAATTAATGAAAAACTGTTTTTT
CASSPSGGINEKLFF